Listed below are T cell receptor beta chains from one sample, sequenced in a study of T cell responses to AZD1222 COVID-19 vaccine. Sequencing used immunoSEQ multiplex PCR; TCRdb keeps in-frame clones, though not all of them. The table includes about 140,000 clones, around nine tenths detected once. Sequenced here: peripheral blood, sampled on day 0 of AZD1222 vaccination. These receptors were collected from an adult in good health. The CDR3 runs from the conserved cysteine through the conserved F or W. D genes are given only for firm matches. Part of the rows lack a size; the others show once, few, many or a class for expanded clones.

d_call,v_call,j_call,clone_size,cdr3_nt,cdr3_aa
TRBD1,TRBV25-1,TRBJ1-1,.,TGTGCCAGCAGCTGGATCCCAGGGACAGGCAACACTGAAGCTTTCTTT,CASSWIPGTGNTEAFF
.,TRBV28,TRBJ2-4,few,TGTGCCAGCACCCTGGGGCAGAGCAAAAACATTCAGTACTTC,CASTLGQSKNIQYF
.,TRBV5-1,TRBJ2-5,.,TGCGCCAGCAGCCCCGGACAGTCACAAGAGACCCAGTACTTC,CASSPGQSQETQYF
.,TRBV6-4,TRBJ1-2,.,TGTGCCAGCAGCTTTGAGGGGGGTCTAAGCTACACCTTC,CASSFEGGLSYTF
TRBD1,TRBV10-3,TRBJ2-3,.,TGTGCCATCAGTGAGTCGAAGGGACAGGGCACAGATACGCAGTATTTT,CAISESKGQGTDTQYF
.,TRBV19,TRBJ1-1,.,TGTGCCAGTAGTTTTCGTCGGGGAGAAGCTTTCTTT,CASSFRRGEAFF
.,TRBV27,TRBJ1-3,.,TGTGCCAGCAGTTTCGCAGGGACTGGAAACACCATATATTTT,CASSFAGTGNTIYF
.,TRBV5-6,TRBJ2-1,.,TGTGCCAGCAGCTTTTTTGAAAATGAGCAGTTCTTC,CASSFFENEQFF
.,TRBV7-8,TRBJ1-5,.,TGTGCCAGCAGCTCTACCCCCGCGACAACTAATCAGCCCCAGCATTTT,CASSSTPATTNQPQHF
TRBD2,TRBV19,TRBJ2-1,.,TGTGCCAGTAGTCCCCTGGGACTAGCGGCGAGCAATGAGCAGTTCTTC,CASSPLGLAASNEQFF
.,TRBV21-1,TRBJ2-3,.,TGTGCCAGCAGCAAAGAGCGAGCGGGGGGGCTATGCGCAGATACGCAGTATTTT,CASSKERAGGLCADTQYF
TRBD1,TRBV5-1,TRBJ1-2,.,TGCGCCAGCAGCTACCGGGACAGGGAGGATGGCTACACCTTC,CASSYRDREDGYTF
TRBD1,TRBV18,TRBJ1-5,once,TGTGCCAGCTCACCGGACAGGGTGCGCCAGCCCCAGCATTTT,CASSPDRVRQPQHF
TRBD2,TRBV27,TRBJ2-5,.,TGTGCCAGTAGCGGGCCTCAAGAGACCCAGTACTTC,CASSGPQETQYF
TRBD2,TRBV7-9,TRBJ2-5,.,TGTGCCAGCACCGCGGGAGTGACTAGCGGGGGCGGAACAGAAGAGACCCAGTACTTC,CASTAGVTSGGGTEETQYF
.,TRBV20-1,TRBJ1-5,.,TGCAGTGCTAGACTGCGGGGTTCCCAGCATTTT,CSARLRGSQHF
TRBD1,TRBV6-5,TRBJ1-5,.,TGTGCCAGCAGCCGGACAGGCGCCAGGAGCGGGGAGCATTTT,CASSRTGARSGEHF
.,TRBV6-2/TRBV6-3,TRBJ2-1,once,TGTGCCAGCAGCTTCGGGACCCCCGGGGATGAGCAGTTCTTC,CASSFGTPGDEQFF
TRBD1,TRBV6-6,TRBJ1-6,.,TGTGCCAGCAGCCGACAGGGGAGGGGGTTAGGCTCCTATAATTCACCCCTCCACTTT,CASSRQGRGLGSYNSPLHF
.,TRBV11-2,TRBJ2-5,.,TGTGCCAGCAGCCCGGATTTCCAAGAGACCCAGTACTTC,CASSPDFQETQYF
.,TRBV5-4,TRBJ2-1,.,TGTGCCAGCAGCCGAGACAGGAGCTCCTACAATGAGCAGTTCTTC,CASSRDRSSYNEQFF
.,TRBV19,TRBJ1-1,.,TGTGCCAGTAGCCGGGGGGCAGCTCAGAACACTGAAGCTTTCTTT,CASSRGAAQNTEAFF
.,TRBV29-1,TRBJ1-5,.,TGCAGCGTTAAAGCTGGGGGCAATCAGCCCCAGCATTTT,CSVKAGGNQPQHF
.,TRBV18,TRBJ2-1,.,TGTGCCAGCTCACCACCGCAAGGGGTTTCCTACAATGAGCAGTTCTTC,CASSPPQGVSYNEQFF
.,TRBV28,TRBJ1-2,.,TGTGCCAGCAGGGAATTCGGGGCCGACTATGGCTACACCTTC,CASREFGADYGYTF